This TCR beta chain appears in the sequencing data of a study of blood T cell repertoires in COVID-19. The wider study: Sites in the United States, Italy and Spain provided acute and convalescent COVID-19 samples. From T cells, B-cell-depleted T cells, or PBMCs came the material, which was cDNA or gDNA.

This CDR3 contains 18 residues. The trim removed 1 base at V and 0 bases at J, leaving 4 bases unmatched. Germline assignment: CDR1 MGHRA and CDR2 YSYEKL. Authors' data handling: Estimates of nucleated cell counts were drawn from the amplification of reference gene primers. Profiling relied on immunoSEQ multiplex PCR, and the TCRdb table lists in-frame clones only, not all of them. That table furnishes V, J and clone size, whereas the DNA furnished D and trimming. Among roughly 180,000 clones, approximately 81% were seen once, and the ten largest hold more than 5%. Patients from Seattle were sampled longitudinally, starting during active infection.

This TCR was recovered from a woman between 45 and 65 years old with COVID-19, enrolled during active disease. Specimen: peripheral blood. The chain has TRBV4-1 and TRBJ2-2; 11 nucleotides line up with TRBD2. CDR3 sequence reads: CASSQGPLAGANTGELFF. The CDR3 nucleotides are TGCGCCAGCAGCCAAGGGCCACTAGCGGGGGCGAACACCGGGGAGCTGTTTTTT.